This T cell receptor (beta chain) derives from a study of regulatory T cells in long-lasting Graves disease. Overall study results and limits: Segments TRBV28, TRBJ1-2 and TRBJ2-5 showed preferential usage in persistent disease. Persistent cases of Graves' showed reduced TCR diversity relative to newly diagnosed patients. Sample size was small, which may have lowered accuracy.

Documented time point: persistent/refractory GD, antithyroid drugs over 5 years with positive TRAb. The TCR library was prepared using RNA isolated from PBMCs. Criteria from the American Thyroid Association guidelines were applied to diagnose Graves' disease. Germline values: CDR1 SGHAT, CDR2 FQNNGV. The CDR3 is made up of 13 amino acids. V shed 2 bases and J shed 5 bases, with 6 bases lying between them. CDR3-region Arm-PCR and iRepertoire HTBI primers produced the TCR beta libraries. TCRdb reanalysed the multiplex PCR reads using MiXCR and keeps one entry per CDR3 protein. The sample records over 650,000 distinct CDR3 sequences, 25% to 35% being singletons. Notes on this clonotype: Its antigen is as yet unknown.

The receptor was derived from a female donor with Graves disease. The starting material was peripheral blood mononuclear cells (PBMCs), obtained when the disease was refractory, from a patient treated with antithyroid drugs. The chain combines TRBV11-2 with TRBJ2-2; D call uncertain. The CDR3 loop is CASSLIRTGELFF. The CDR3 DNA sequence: TGTGCCAGCAGCTTAATACGGACCGGGGAGCTGTTTTTT.